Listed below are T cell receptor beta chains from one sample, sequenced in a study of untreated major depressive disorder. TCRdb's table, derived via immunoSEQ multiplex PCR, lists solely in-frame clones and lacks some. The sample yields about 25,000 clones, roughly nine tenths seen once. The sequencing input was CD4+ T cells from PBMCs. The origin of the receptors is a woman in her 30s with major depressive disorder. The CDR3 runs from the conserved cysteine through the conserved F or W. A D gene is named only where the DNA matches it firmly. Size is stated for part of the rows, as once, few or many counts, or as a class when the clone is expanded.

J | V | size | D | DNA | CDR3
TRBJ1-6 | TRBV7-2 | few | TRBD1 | TGTGCCAGCAGCCGACAGGGGGCCAATTCACCCCTCCACTTT | CASSRQGANSPLHF
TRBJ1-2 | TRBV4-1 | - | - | TGCGCCAGCAGCCAAGATCAGGCCAGCCTGTACCTCTATGGCTACACCTTC | CASSQDQASLYLYGYTF
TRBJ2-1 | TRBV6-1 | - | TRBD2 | TGTGCCAGCACGAGCGGGAGGGTCGGCAATGAGCAGTTCTTC | CASTSGRVGNEQFF
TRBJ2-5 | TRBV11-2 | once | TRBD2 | TGTGCCAGCAGCTTAGAGACTAGCGCTACCCAGTACTTC | CASSLETSATQYF
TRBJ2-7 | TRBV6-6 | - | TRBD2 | TGTGCCAGCAGTCGCGTAGAGGGACTATACTACGAGCAGTACTTC | CASSRVEGLYYEQYF
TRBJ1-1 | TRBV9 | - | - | TGTGCCAGCAGCGTAGGGCTAAGGGACACTGAAGCTTTCTTT | CASSVGLRDTEAFF
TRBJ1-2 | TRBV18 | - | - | TGTGCCAGCTCACCACCGGGACCCTATGGCTACACCTTC | CASSPPGPYGYTF
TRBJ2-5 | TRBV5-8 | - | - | TGTGCCAGCAGCGCCTCCGGACATTCCGCCGGGACCCAGTACTTC | CASSASGHSAGTQYF
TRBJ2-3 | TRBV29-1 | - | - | TGCAGCGTTGATGTACGAGGGGTTGATACGCAGTATTTT | CSVDVRGVDTQYF
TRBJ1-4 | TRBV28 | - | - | TGTGCCAGCAGACCCCGCGGGTGGGATGAAAAACTGTTTTTT | CASRPRGWDEKLFF
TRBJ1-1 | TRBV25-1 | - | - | TGTGCCAGCAGTGCGACCGGTGGGGGGAACACTGAAGCTTTCTTT | CASSATGGGNTEAFF
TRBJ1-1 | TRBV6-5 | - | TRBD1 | TGTGCCAGCAGTCCCGGGACAGGGAACATTGAAGCTTTCTTT | CASSPGTGNIEAFF
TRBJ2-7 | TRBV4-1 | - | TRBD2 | TGCGCCAGCAGCCATAAGACTAGCTCAAGCTCCTACGAGCAGTACTTC | CASSHKTSSSSYEQYF
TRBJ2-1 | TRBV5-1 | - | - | TGCGCCAGCAGCTTGGAAGGGGGGAAAGAGTTCTTC | CASSLEGGKEFF
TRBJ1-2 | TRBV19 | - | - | TGTGCCAGTAGTATAGACTCGCAGGGCAAATATGGCTACACCTTC | CASSIDSQGKYGYTF
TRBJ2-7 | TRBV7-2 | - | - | TGTGCCAGCAGCTTAGACCCCGCCTACGAGCAGTACTTC | CASSLDPAYEQYF
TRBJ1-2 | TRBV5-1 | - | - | TGCGCCAGCAGTCGTAGCAGCGAGGGTGGCTACACCTTC | CASSRSSEGGYTF
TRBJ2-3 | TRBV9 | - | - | TGTGCCAGCAGCGTCGGAAGCGGCCCCCCTACGGATACGCAGTATTTT | CASSVGSGPPTDTQYF